This TCR beta chain was identified during a study of T cell changes during pregnancy in multiple sclerosis. Germline CDR1 SNHLY, CDR2 FYNNEI. The CDR3 runs to 15 residues. Trimming took off 1 base at V and 5 bases at J, with 12 bases between the two ends. The data were produced by immunoSEQ multiplex PCR, yet TCRdb's version contains in-frame clones alone and is incomplete. The sample includes some 32,000 clones, 90% of them seen just once. The origin of this receptor is a female donor with multiple sclerosis, enrolled in a pregnancy study. V gene TRBV2 combines with J gene TRBJ1-5; no definite D call. Here the sequenced sample was CD8+ T cells from peripheral blood mononuclear cells, taken in the second trimester of pregnancy. CDR3 protein: CASSEGEVSHQPQHF. CDR3 DNA sequence: TGTGCCAGCAGTGAAGGGGAGGTTTCCCATCAGCCCCAGCATTTT.